This T cell receptor (beta chain) stems from a study of vaccination and CD4 T cells after COVID-19. The wider study: Control wells got either CEFX epitopes, HIV-1 Nef peptides, or no peptide at all.

This sample's treatment: roughly 11-day PBMC culture with coronavirus spike peptide pools or control peptides (ViraFEST assay). Cultures got half-medium changes with IL-2 on days 3 and 7. Germline V gene sequence: CDR1 DFQATT, CDR2 SNEGSKA (reference sequence). The ends lost 6 bases at V and 9 bases at J; junction bases unmatched: 12. The CDR3 has 14 residues. Details on this clonotype: Its target is unknown.

Researchers used the Oncomine TCR Beta short-read assay to sequence DNA from cultured CD4+ T cells. Via MiXCR, TCRdb re-called the PCR reads, giving one row per CDR3 protein. Of some 15,000 distinct CDR3 sequences listed, roughly 53% are singletons. The TCR sequence derives from a human donor who had recovered from COVID-19. Sequencing was performed on CD4+ T cells from blood, cultured in vitro. This chain links TRBV20-1 with TRBJ2-1; 9 bases match TRBD2. The CDR3 spells CSARVREGSFEQFF. As DNA, the CDR3 is TGCAGTGCCCGGGTGCGGGAGGGTTCTTTTGAGCAGTTCTTC.